The rows below give T cell receptor beta chains drawn from one sample of a study of cytomegalovirus exposure and HLA in healthy donors. TCRdb's copy holds only in-frame clones and misses some; the assay was immunoSEQ multiplex PCR. The repertoire has over 150,000 clones, about 80% of them found once; the top ten carry roughly 0.65%. The sample consisted of PBMCs. These receptor sequences come from a boy younger than 18 in good health and CMV-seronegative. Each CDR3 is given with its conserved first and last residue. D genes are given only for firm matches. Size tells how often a clone was seen (once, few, many) or the class of an expanded clone, and some rows leave it out.

j_call v_call clone_size d_call cdr3_nt cdr3_aa
TRBJ1-6 TRBV27 - - TGTGCCAGCCAACAGGATGGGGGGTTCCTCTCACCCCTCCACTTT CASQQDGGFLSPLHF
TRBJ2-6 TRBV4-3 - TRBD2 TGCGCCAGCAGCCAAGGCGTCTGGGGAGGGGACTCTGGGGCCAACGTCCTGACTTTC CASSQGVWGGDSGANVLTF
TRBJ2-7 TRBV2 - TRBD2 TGTGCCAGCAGGAAAGGGGTAGCGGGAAGCGAGCAGTACTTC CASRKGVAGSEQYF
TRBJ1-4 TRBV5-8 - - TGTGCCAGCAGCTTCCGGGGGACCGAGGGTGAAAAACTGTTTTTT CASSFRGTEGEKLFF
TRBJ1-1 TRBV5-1 few - TGCGCCAGCAGCTTGACAAACACTGAAGCTTTCTTT CASSLTNTEAFF
TRBJ2-1 TRBV7-8 - TRBD2 TGTGCCAGCAGCCCCACTCACCTGGGACTACCGGTTTCGGATGAGCAGTTCTTC CASSPTHLGLPVSDEQFF
TRBJ2-2 TRBV30 - TRBD1 TGTGCCCTAAGGGACAGGGATAATACCGGGGAGCTGTTTTTT CALRDRDNTGELFF
TRBJ2-3 TRBV9 - - TGTGCCAGCAGCGTAGGGCTCACGGATACGCAGTATTTT CASSVGLTDTQYF
TRBJ1-1 TRBV5-5 few TRBD1 TGTGCCAGCAGGAAATGGGACAGGGCGAACACTGAAGCTTTCTTT CASRKWDRANTEAFF
TRBJ1-2 TRBV5-1 - - TGCGCCAGCAGGACGGAGATCGGGGGCTACACCTTC CASRTEIGGYTF
TRBJ2-2 TRBV11-3 - TRBD2 TGTGCCAGCAGCCGAACCCCGGGACTAGCGGGAGGAGGGGAGGAGCTGTTTTTT CASSRTPGLAGGGEELFF
TRBJ2-7 TRBV7-6 - TRBD2 TGTGCCAGCAGCCTCCTAGCGGGGGGGCGCGACGAGCAGTACTTC CASSLLAGGRDEQYF
TRBJ1-6 TRBV2 - TRBD1 TGTGCCAGCAGGTTCGAGGGACAGGCATCTTCACCCCTCCACTTT CASRFEGQASSPLHF
TRBJ1-1 TRBV14 - TRBD1 TGTGCCAGCAGCCAATTTGAGGGGGCAGGCACTGAAGCTTTCTTT CASSQFEGAGTEAFF
TRBJ2-6 TRBV7-6 - TRBD2 TGTGCCAGCAGCTTACCGGGAGGGGGCTCTGGGGCCAACGTCCTGACTTTC CASSLPGGGSGANVLTF
TRBJ1-2 TRBV5-1 - TRBD1 TGCGCCAGCAGCCTCGGACAGGGTGGTGGCTACACCTTC CASSLGQGGGYTF
TRBJ2-1 TRBV5-1 - TRBD1 TGCGCCAGCAGCTCAGACGTCGGGACAGCTAACAATGAGCAGTTCTTC CASSSDVGTANNEQFF
TRBJ1-2 TRBV6-5 few - TGTGCCAGCAGTGACCTAACAGGGACCTATGGCTACACCTTC CASSDLTGTYGYTF
TRBJ2-2 TRBV19 - - TGTGCCAGTACCACGGCTGGGCCCACCGGGGAGCTGTTTTTT CASTTAGPTGELFF
TRBJ2-1 TRBV5-4 - TRBD2 TGTGCCAGCAGCACTTGGACTAGCGGGGGAAATGAGCAGTTCTTC CASSTWTSGGNEQFF
TRBJ1-2 TRBV5-4 - TRBD1 TGTGCCAGCAGCCCCGACAGGGGTGGCTACACCTTC CASSPDRGGYTF
TRBJ1-2 TRBV5-4 once TRBD1 TGTGCCAGCAGCTTGGTTACAGGGGGGAACTATGGCTACACCTTC CASSLVTGGNYGYTF
TRBJ2-3 TRBV6-5 - - TGTGCCAGCAAATCTAGCACAGATACGCAGTATTTT CASKSSTDTQYF
TRBJ2-3 TRBV27 - TRBD2 TGTGCCAGCAGTTTAGGGACTAGCGGGACAGATACGCAGTATTTT CASSLGTSGTDTQYF
TRBJ1-5 TRBV6-6 - TRBD1 TGTGCCAGCAGTTACGCGGGACAGGGTCGGGGTCAGCCCCAGCATTTT CASSYAGQGRGQPQHF
TRBJ2-3 TRBV15 - TRBD2 TGTGCCACCAGCAGAGATCAGCGGGAGGTAGATACGCAGTATTTT CATSRDQREVDTQYF
TRBJ1-1 TRBV9 - TRBD1 TGTGCCAGCAGCGGTCACCGGGACAGGGGACTTTCCACTGAAGCTTTCTTT CASSGHRDRGLSTEAFF
TRBJ1-1 TRBV4-1 - - TGCGCCAGCAGCCAGGTGAGAGGAGAAGCTGAAGCTTTCTTT CASSQVRGEAEAFF
TRBJ2-3 TRBV7-3 - TRBD2 TGTGCCAGCAGCTTAGCGGGAGGGCCTGGAGGCACAGATACGCAGTATTTT CASSLAGGPGGTDTQYF
TRBJ1-2 TRBV19 - - TGTGCCAGTAGTATAGGCCCGGAGACGGGCTATGGCTACACCTTC CASSIGPETGYGYTF
TRBJ2-5 TRBV19 - - TGTGCCAGTAGTATCTATTTCGGTCAGGCGACCCAGTACTTC CASSIYFGQATQYF
TRBJ1-1 TRBV19 - - TGTGCCAGTAGTGGGGGGGTGTGGAGCACTGAAGCTTTCTTT CASSGGVWSTEAFF
TRBJ1-5 TRBV29-1 - TRBD1 TGCAGCGTGGAAACAGGGGGCGATCAGCCCCAGCATTTT CSVETGGDQPQHF
TRBJ2-1 TRBV5-1 - TRBD2 TGCGCCAGCAGCTTGGGGTCTAGCGGGGGGGCGTCAAATGAGCAGTTCTTC CASSLGSSGGASNEQFF
TRBJ1-2 TRBV30 - - TGTGCCTGGGAAGCGGAAGACGGCTATGGCTACACCTTC CAWEAEDGYGYTF
TRBJ1-1 TRBV30 - - TGTGCCTGGAGTTATCCCACTGAAGCTTTCTTT CAWSYPTEAFF
TRBJ1-4 TRBV11-2 - TRBD1 TGTGCCAGCAGCTGGCGGGACAGAAATGAAAAACTGTTTTTT CASSWRDRNEKLFF
TRBJ2-5 TRBV18 - - TGTGCCAGCTCACGGGACAAAGGGGAAGAGACCCAGTACTTC CASSRDKGEETQYF
TRBJ2-7 TRBV19 - - TGTGCCAGTAGACAGGGTTACGAGCAGTACTTC CASRQGYEQYF